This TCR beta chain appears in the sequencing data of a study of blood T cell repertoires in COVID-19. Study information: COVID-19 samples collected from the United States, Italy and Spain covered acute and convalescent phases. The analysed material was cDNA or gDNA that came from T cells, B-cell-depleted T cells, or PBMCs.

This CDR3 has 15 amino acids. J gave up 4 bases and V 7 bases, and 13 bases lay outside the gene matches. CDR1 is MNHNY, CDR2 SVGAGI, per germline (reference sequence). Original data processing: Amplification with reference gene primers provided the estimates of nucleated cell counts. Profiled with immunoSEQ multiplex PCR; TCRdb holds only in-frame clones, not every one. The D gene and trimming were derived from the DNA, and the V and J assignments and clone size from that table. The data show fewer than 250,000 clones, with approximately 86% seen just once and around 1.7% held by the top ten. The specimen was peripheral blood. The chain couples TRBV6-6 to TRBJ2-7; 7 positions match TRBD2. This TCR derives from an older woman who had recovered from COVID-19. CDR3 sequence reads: CASKLQTSIVYEQYF. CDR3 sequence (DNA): TGTGCCAGCAAACTTCAGACTAGCATAGTATACGAGCAGTACTTC.